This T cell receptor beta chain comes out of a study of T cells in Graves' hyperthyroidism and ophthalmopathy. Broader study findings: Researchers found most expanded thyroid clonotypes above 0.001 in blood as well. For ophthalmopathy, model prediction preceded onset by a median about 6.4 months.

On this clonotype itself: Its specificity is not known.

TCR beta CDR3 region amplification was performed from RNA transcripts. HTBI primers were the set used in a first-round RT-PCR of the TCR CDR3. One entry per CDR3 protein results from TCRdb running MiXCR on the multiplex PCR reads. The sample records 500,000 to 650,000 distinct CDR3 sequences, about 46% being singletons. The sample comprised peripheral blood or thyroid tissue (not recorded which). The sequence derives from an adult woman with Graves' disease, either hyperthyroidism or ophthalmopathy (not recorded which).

CDR3 coding DNA: TGCAGCGTAGACCGACAGGGGGTGAACACTGAAGCTTTCTTT. Amino acid sequence: CSVDRQGVNTEAFF. The chain combines TRBV29-1 with TRBJ1-1; 9 bases align to TRBD1. This CDR3 has 14 amino acids. Losses at the gene ends were 6 bases for V and 0 bases for J; bases not matched to a gene: 5. CDR1 SQVTM and CDR2 ANQGSEA come from the germline V gene.